This TCR beta chain was obtained from a study of T cell repertoires in cytomegalovirus infection. The wider study: The public TCR beta signatures pointed to both CMV infection and matching HLA type.

Remarks on this clonotype: Antigen unknown.

Findings and limits, study-wide: Summed public TCR beta family frequency identified CMV carriers bearing the relevant HLA. HLA-C-restricted CMV-specific TCR beta clonotypes prevailed in the ex vivo response.

TCRdb reprocessed the reads via MiXCR and lists one record per CDR3 protein. The sample lists hundreds of thousands of distinct CDR3 sequences, about 11% occurring once. Germline loops: CDR1 LGHDT, CDR2 YNNKEL (reference sequence). Germline trimming cut 1 base from V and 5 bases from J; bases unmatched to any gene: 5. The CDR3 sequence is 15 residues long. The chain combines TRBV3-1 with TRBJ2-1; TRBD2 agrees at 7 bases. This TCR came from a human donor in good health (CMV status not recorded). Some clones in this sample may be carry-over from other donors' samples. The sample consisted of PBMCs. The CDR3 bases are TGTGCCAGCAGCCAAGCGGCCGGGGGGAACAATGAGCAGTTCTTC. Protein: CASSQAAGGNNEQFF.